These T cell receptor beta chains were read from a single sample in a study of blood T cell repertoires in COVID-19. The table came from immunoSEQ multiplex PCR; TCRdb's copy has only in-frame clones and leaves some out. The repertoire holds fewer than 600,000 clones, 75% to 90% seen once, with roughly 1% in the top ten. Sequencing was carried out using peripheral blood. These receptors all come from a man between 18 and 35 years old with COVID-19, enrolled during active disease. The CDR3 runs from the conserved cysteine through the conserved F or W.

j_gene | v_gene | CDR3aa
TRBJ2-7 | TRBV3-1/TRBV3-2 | CASSQPQGGTDEQYF
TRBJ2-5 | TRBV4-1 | CASSRTYRGLGETQYF
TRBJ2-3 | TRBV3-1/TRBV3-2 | CASSPAGTDTQYF
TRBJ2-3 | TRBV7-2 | CASSLGQGATQYF
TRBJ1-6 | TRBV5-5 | CASSLGTGGNSPLHF
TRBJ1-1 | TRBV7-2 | CASSLGANTEAFF
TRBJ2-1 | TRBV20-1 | CSAPFYNEQFF
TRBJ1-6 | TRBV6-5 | CASTVMRQGSSPLHF
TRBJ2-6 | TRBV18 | CASTDSGANVLTF
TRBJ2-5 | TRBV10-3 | CAISESKGAGETQYF
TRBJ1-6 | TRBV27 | CASSLLTGKNSPLHF
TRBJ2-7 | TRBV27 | CASSLGPGGISYEQYF
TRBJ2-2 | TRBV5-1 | CASSLTGDPTGELFF
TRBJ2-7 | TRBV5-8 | CASTKDSISSYEQYF
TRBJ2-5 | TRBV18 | CASGTSSQTQYF
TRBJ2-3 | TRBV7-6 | CASRQGARDTQYF
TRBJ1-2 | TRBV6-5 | CASSHQGGGYGYTF
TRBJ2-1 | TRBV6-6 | CASVPSADNEQFF
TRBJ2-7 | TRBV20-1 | CSASRLAGASSYEQYF
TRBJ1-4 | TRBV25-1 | CASSDAPGQGFGEKLFF
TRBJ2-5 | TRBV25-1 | CASSESGLAGVSQYF
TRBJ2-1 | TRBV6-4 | CASSEEEGSDEQFF
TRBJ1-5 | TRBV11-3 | CASSFYQPQHF
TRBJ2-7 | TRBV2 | CASSFDRGYVHEQYF
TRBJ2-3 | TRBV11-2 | CASSPTSGRPNTQYF
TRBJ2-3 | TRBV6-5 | CASSYSSRERTDTQYF
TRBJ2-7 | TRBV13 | CASSPGGTGRDEQYF
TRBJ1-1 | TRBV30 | CAWMDFKQWTEAFF
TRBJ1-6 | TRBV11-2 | CASSGRGDSPLHF
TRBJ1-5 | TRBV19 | CASSPNPGQPQHF
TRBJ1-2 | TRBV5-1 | CASSLATGGLYGYTF
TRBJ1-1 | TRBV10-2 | CASRGDRDSEAFF
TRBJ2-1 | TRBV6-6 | CASSPRGGGGSYNEQFF
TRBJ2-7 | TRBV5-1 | CASSLVVAAAYEQYF
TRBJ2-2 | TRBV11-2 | CASSPIAGVGTGELFF
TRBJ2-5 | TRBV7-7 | CASSARHISGETQYF
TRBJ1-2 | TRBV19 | CASSKGNGLGYTF
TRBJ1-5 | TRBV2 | CARLDRGSRNQPQHF
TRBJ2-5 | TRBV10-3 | CAISAREAAQETQYF
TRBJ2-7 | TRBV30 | CAWRGALNEQYF
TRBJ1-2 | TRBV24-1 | CATSDPTGSFYGYTF
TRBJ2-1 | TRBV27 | CASTNDGTSAYNEQFF
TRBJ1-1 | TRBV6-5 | CASRRRGRMNTEAFF
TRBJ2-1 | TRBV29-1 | CSGVYNEQFF